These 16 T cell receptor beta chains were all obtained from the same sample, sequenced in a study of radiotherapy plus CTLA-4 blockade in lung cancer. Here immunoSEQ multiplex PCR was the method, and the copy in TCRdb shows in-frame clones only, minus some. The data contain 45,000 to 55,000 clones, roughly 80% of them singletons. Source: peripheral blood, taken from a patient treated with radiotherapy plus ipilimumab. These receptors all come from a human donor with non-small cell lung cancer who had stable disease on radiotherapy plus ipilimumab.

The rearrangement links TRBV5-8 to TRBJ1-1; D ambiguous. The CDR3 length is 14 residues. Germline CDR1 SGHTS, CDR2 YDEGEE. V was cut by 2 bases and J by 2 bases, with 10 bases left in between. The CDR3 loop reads CASSFRRDNTEAFF. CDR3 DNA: TGTGCCAGCAGCTTCAGACGGGATAACACTGAAGCTTTCTTT.

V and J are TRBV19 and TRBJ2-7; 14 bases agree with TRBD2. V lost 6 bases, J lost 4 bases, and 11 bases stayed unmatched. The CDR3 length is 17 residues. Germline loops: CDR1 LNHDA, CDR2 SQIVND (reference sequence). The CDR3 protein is CASRETGTSGSRYEQYF. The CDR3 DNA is TGTGCCAGTAGAGAGACCGGGACTAGCGGGAGTAGGTACGAGCAGTACTTC.

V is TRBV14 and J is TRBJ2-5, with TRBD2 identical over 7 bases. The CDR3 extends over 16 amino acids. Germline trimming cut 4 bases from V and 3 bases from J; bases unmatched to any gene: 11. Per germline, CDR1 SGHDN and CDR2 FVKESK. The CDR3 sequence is CASSRKDTSAKETQYF. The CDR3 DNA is TGTGCCAGCAGCCGTAAGGACACTAGCGCGAAAGAGACCCAGTACTTC.

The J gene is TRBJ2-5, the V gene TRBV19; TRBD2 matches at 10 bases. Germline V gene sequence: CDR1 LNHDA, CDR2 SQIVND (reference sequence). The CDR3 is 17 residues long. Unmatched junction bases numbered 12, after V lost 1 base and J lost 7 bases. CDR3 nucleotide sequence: TGTGCCAGTAGTATAGGGGCTAGCGGGAGAGGGCTCGTGACCCAGTACTTC. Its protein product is CASSIGASGRGLVTQYF.

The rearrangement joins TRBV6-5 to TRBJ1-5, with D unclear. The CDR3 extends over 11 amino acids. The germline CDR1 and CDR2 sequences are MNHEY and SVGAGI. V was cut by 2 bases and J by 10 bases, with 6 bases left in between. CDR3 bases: TGTGCCAGCAGTTACATGGCTCCCCAGCATTTT. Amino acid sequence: CASSYMAPQHF.

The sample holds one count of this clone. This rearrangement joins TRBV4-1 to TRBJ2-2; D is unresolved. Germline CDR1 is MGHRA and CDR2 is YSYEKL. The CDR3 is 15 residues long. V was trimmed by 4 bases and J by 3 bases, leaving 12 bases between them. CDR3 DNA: TGCGCCAGCAGCCCCGGGTCACTTGACACCGGGGAGCTGTTTTTT. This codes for CASSPGSLDTGELFF.

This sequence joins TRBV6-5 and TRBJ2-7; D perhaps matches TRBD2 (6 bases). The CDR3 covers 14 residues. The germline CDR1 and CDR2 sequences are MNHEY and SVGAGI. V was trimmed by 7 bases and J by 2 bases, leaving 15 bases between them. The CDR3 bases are TGTGCCAGCACCACCGAGGAGGGGACCTACGAGCAGTACTTC. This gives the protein CASTTEEGTYEQYF.

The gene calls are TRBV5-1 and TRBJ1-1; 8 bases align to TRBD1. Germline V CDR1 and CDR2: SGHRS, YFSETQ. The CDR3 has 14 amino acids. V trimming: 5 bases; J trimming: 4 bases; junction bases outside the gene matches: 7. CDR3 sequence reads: CASRPDRAGTEAFF. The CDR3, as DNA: TGCGCCAGCAGACCGGACAGGGCGGGCACTGAAGCTTTCTTT.

The CDR3 coding sequence is TGCGCCAGCAGCTTGTTTGGGACAGGGCCTTATAGCTCTGGAAACACCATATATTTT. Its translation is CASSLFGTGPYSSGNTIYF. The genes are TRBV5-1 and TRBJ1-3; 9 nucleotides agree with TRBD1. The CDR3 contains 19 residues. With V trimmed by 1 base and J by 0 bases, 11 bases remained unmatched. Germline V gives CDR1 SGHRS, CDR2 YFSETQ.

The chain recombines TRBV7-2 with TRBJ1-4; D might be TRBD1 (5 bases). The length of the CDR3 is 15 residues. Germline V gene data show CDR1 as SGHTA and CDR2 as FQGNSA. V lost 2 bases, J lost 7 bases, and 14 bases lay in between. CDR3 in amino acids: CASSLTPDRGEKLFF. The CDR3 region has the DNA TGTGCCAGCAGCTTAACTCCGGATAGGGGTGAAAAACTGTTTTTT.

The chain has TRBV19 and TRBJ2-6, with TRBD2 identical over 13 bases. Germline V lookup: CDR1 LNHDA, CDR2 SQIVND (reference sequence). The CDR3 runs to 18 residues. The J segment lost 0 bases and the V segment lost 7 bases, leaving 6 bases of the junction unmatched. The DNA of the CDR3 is TGTGCCAGTATCACTAGCGGGGGGGAAAGCTCTGGGGCCAACGTCCTGACTTTC. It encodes CASITSGGESSGANVLTF. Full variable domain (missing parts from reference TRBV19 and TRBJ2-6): DGGITQSPKYLFRKEGQNVTLSCEQNLNHDAMYWYRQDPGQGLRLIYYSQIVNDFQKGDIAEGYSVSREKKESFPLTVTSAQKNPTAFYLCASITSGGESSGANVLTFGAGSRLTVL.

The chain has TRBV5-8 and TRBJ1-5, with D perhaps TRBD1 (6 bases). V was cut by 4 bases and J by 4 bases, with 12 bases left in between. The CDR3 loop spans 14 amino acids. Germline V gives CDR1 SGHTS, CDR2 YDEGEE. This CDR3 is CASSQTQGNQPQHF. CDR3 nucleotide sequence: TGTGCCAGCAGCCAGACGCAGGGGAATCAGCCCCAGCATTTT.

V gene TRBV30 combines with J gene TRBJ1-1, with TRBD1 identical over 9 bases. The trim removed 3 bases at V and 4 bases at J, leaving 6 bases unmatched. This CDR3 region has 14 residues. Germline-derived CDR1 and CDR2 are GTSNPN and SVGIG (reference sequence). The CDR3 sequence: CAWSGDRGVTEAFF. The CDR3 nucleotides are TGTGCCTGGAGCGGTGACAGGGGGGTCACTGAAGCTTTCTTT.

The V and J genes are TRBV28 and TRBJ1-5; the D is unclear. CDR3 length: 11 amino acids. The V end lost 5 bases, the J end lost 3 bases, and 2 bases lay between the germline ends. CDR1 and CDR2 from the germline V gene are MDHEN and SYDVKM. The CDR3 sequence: CASSHNQPQHF. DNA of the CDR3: TGTGCCAGCAGTCACAATCAGCCCCAGCATTTT.

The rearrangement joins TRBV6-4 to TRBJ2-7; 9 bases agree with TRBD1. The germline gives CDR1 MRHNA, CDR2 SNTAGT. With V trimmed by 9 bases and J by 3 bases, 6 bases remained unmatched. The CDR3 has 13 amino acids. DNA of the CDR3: TGTGCCAGGCCGGACAGGGGTCACTACGAGCAGTACTTC. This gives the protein CARPDRGHYEQYF.

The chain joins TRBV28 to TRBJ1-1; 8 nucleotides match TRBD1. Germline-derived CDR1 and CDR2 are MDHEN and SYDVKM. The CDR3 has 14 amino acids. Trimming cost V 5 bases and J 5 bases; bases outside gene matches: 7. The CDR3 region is CASSAPGGVTEAFF. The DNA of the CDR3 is TGTGCCAGCAGTGCCCCAGGGGGCGTAACTGAAGCTTTCTTT.